The 2 T cell receptor beta chains presented below share a single source sample, sequenced in a study of T-cell memory formation after mild COVID-19. Each CDR3 protein is one row after TCRdb ran MiXCR on the 5' RACE reads. The data contain 300,000 to 350,000 distinct CDR3 sequences, approximately 12% of them singletons. Specimen: PBMCs or a T cell subset sorted from them (not recorded which). The origin of the receptors is a man between 18 and 35 years old who had mild COVID-19 (a few samples of this study predate the infection). Cell type and time point are not known.

This clonotype was found a few times. This chain uses TRBV29-1 with TRBJ1-6, with 7 bases fitting TRBD1. The CDR3 contains 12 residues. Germline trimming cut 6 bases from V and 7 bases from J; bases unmatched to any gene: 3. CDR1 is SQVTM and CDR2 is ANQGSEA in the germline V gene. CDR3 in amino acids: CSVGTANSPLHF. The CDR3 DNA reads as TGCAGCGTCGGGACAGCCAATTCACCCCTCCACTTT.

The gene calls are TRBV15 and TRBJ2-5; D gene unclear. V was trimmed by 2 bases and J by 3 bases, leaving 7 bases between them. Germline V gives CDR1 LNHNV, CDR2 YYDKDF (reference sequence). CDR3 length: 13 amino acids. The CDR3 spells CATSRQFEETQYF. The CDR3, as DNA: TGTGCCACCAGCAGACAATTCGAAGAGACCCAGTACTTC.